Below, 21 T cell receptor beta chains from the same sample are listed, as sequenced in a study of Graves' ophthalmopathy and Graves' hyperthyroidism. Researchers took RNA transcripts and amplified TCR beta CDR3 regions from them. Second-round multiplex PCR followed a first-round RT-PCR using HTBI primers. MiXCR, applied by TCRdb to the multiplex PCR reads, yields one record per CDR3 protein. The sample has around 660,000 distinct CDR3 sequences; about two fifths are singletons. Sequencing input: peripheral blood. The receptor source for this set is an adult man with Graves' ophthalmopathy.

V and J are TRBV7-6 and TRBJ2-5; 9 positions match TRBD2. The CDR3 runs to 17 residues. The germline gives CDR1 SGHVS, CDR2 FNYEAQ. Trimming took 6 bases from V and 0 from J; bases not matched to a gene: 11. CDR3 in DNA: TGTGCCAGCAGTTTATCGGGGACTAGCAGTCACCAAGAGACCCAGTACTTC. This translates into CASSLSGTSSHQETQYF.

There are many counts of this clonotype. The chain combines TRBV20-1 with TRBJ1-5; D uncertain. CDR3 length: 15 amino acids. Trimming stripped 4 bases from V and 0 bases from J, with 13 bases between. Germline CDR1 reads DFQATT; CDR2 reads SNEGSKA (reference sequence). CDR3 coding DNA: TGCAGTGCTATGAAGGACTCTGGTAGCAATCAGCCCCAGCATTTT. It is translated as CSAMKDSGSNQPQHF.

This clonotype occurred a few times. The chain has TRBV5-8 and TRBJ1-1, with a possible D match to TRBD1 (5 bases). The V end was cut by 4 bases, the J end by 5 bases, with 15 bases between. CDR1 is SGHTS, CDR2 YDEGEE, per germline. The CDR3 has 14 amino acids. CDR3 sequence reads: CASSPVGRGTEAFF. DNA for the CDR3: TGTGCCAGCAGCCCGGTAGGGCGGGGGACTGAAGCTTTCTTT.

This clonotype was counted between two and nine times. The junction departs from the called germline gene at one end, perhaps through a read error. The chain is built from TRBV7-3 and TRBJ1-3; D is ambiguous. Germline loops: CDR1 SGHTA, CDR2 FQGTGA. There are 16 residues in the CDR3. The DNA for the CDR3 is TGCGCCAGCAGCCAATCTGCTCAGTCCTCTGGAAACACCATATATTTT. Translated: CASSQSAQSSGNTIYF.

The chain employs TRBV9 and TRBJ2-7; 10 bases match TRBD1. CDR3 size: 15 residues. After removal of 2 bases from V and 3 bases from J, the junction contained 5 bases not matched to a gene. Germline CDR1 reads SGDLS; CDR2 reads YYNGEE. The CDR3 nucleotides are TGTGCCAGCAGCGTTGGGACAGGGGCCCACTACGAGCAGTACTTC. Amino acid sequence: CASSVGTGAHYEQYF.

The count of this clonotype is one. The rearrangement joins TRBV12-3 or TRBV12-4 to TRBJ2-7; 9 positions agree with TRBD1. Trimming removed 7 bases from V and 4 bases from J; junction bases left unmatched: 8. CDR3 length: 14 residues. The CDR3 DNA sequence: TGTGCCAGCACACCGGAACAGGGGGCTTACGAGCAGTACTTC. This encodes CASTPEQGAYEQYF.

The chain recombines TRBV6-1 with TRBJ1-5; 11 nucleotides agree with TRBD1. The CDR3 contains 14 residues. The germline V gene encodes CDR1 MNHNS and CDR2 SASEGT. V lost 11 bases to trimming and J lost 5 bases; unmatched junction nucleotides: 8. The CDR3 is CAWSAGQGDQPQHF. CDR3 DNA sequence: TGTGCCTGGAGTGCGGGACAGGGGGATCAGCCCCAGCATTTT.

With respect to this clonotype: One end of the junction fails to match germline, which may point to a read error. The chain links TRBV5-1 to TRBJ2-6; 10 bases match TRBD1. In germline, CDR1 is SGHRS, CDR2 YFSETQ. The CDR3 is 14 amino acids. The CDR3 sequence: CASGLGTGDNVLTF. The CDR3 bases are TGCGCCAGCGGCTTGGGGACAGGGGACAACGTCCTGACTTTC.

This clonotype has a single count. The chain joins TRBV10-3 to TRBJ2-2, with unresolved D. The CDR3 spans 16 residues. The germline V gene encodes CDR1 ENHRY and CDR2 SYGVKD. The V end lost 10 bases, the J end lost 5 bases, and 23 bases lay between the germline ends. CDR3 DNA: TGTGCCAGCAGAGCGAATGAGGCAGGTGGGACCGGGGAGCTGTTTTTT. This codes for CASRANEAGGTGELFF.

This chain uses TRBV19 with TRBJ1-2, with D possibly TRBD1 on 6 matching bases. Germline V gives CDR1 LNHDA, CDR2 SQIVND (reference sequence). V lost 7 bases and J lost 2, with 14 bases in between. The length of the CDR3 is 14 residues. The CDR3 sequence is CASTRQVGNYGYTF. As DNA, the CDR3 is TGTGCCAGTACCAGACAGGTGGGCAACTATGGCTACACCTTC.

This chain connects TRBV9 to TRBJ1-3, with TRBD1 as a possible D gene (5 bases). CDR1 SGDLS and CDR2 YYNGEE come from the germline V gene. CDR3 length: 14 residues. V was cut by 4 bases and J by 9 bases, with 17 bases left in between. The CDR3 loop reads CASSPNRGDGTIYF. The CDR3 region has the DNA TGTGCCAGCAGCCCCAACCGGGGGGACGGCACCATATATTTT.

With respect to this clonotype: A much larger clone differs from this one at a single base, so this may be a read error. This chain links TRBV5-6 with TRBJ1-4; D gene ambiguous. Trimming left V 6 bases short and J 7 bases short, with 10 bases between. Germline CDR1 is SGHDT and CDR2 is YYEEEE. The CDR3 consists of 12 residues. The CDR3: CASTGGSEKLFF. Written as DNA, the CDR3 is TGTGCCAGCACCGGAGGTAGTGAAAAACTGTTTTTT.

As regards this clonotype: The junction differs from germline at one of its ends, possibly a read error. J is TRBJ1-6 and V is TRBV20-1; a weak D match, TRBD1 (5 bases). Germline loops: CDR1 DFQATT, CDR2 SNEGSKA (reference sequence). This CDR3 is built from 15 residues. Here the CDR3 reads CCARVDLGDNSPLHF. The DNA of the CDR3 is TGCTGTGCTAGAGTCGACCTGGGGGATAATTCACCCCTCCACTTT.

This clonotype showed up many times. The rearrangement joins TRBV11-2 to TRBJ1-4; no reliable D call. The V and J ends lost 4 bases and 5 bases respectively, with 14 bases between them. Germline CDR1 and CDR2: SGHAT and FQNNGV. The CDR3 has 15 residues. Here the CDR3 reads CASSSLRRINEKLFF. In nucleotides, the CDR3 is TGTGCCAGCAGCTCTCTTAGACGGATCAATGAAAAACTGTTTTTT.

This clonotype was recorded many times. The chain has TRBV19 and TRBJ2-5; tentative D call: TRBD2 (5 bases). Germline V gene data show CDR1 as LNHDA and CDR2 as SQIVND (reference sequence). V shed 11 bases and J shed 3 bases, with 16 bases lying between them. The length of the CDR3 is 13 residues. For the CDR3, the DNA is TGTGCCGGCCCTACCCGGGGAGAAGAGACCCAGTACTTC. It encodes CAGPTRGEETQYF. Drawing the rest from reference TRBV19 and TRBJ2-5, the complete variable domain is DGGITQSPKYLFRKEGQNVTLSCEQNLNHDAMYWYRQDPGQGLRLIYYSQIVNDFQKGDIAEGYSVSREKKESFPLTVTSAQKNPTAFYLCAGPTRGEETQYFGPGTRLLVL.

As for this clonotype: A single base separates this from a much larger clone, so it may be a read error. J is TRBJ2-7 and V is TRBV25-1, with D uncertain. Germline V gene data show CDR1 as MGHDK and CDR2 as SYGVNS. This CDR3 contains 11 residues. V lost 6 bases to trimming and J lost 3 bases, with 6 bases between them. The CDR3 protein is CASRTNYEQYF. CDR3 in DNA: TGTGCCAGCAGAACTAACTACGAGCAGTACTTC.

There are many counts of this clonotype. J is TRBJ1-1 and V is TRBV7-8; no clear D gene. Germline assignment: CDR1 SGHVS and CDR2 FQNEAQ. With 2 bases removed from V and 4 bases from J, the gap between germline ends came to 8 bases. The CDR3 loop spans 13 amino acids. For the CDR3, the DNA is TGTGCCAGCAGCTTATCCTTAGGCACTGAAGCTTTCTTT. This translates into CASSLSLGTEAFF.

The chain links TRBV29-1 to TRBJ1-1; TRBD1 matches 11 bases. Germline lookup yields CDR1 SQVTM and CDR2 ANQGSEA. After removal of 8 bases from V and 4 bases from J, the junction contained 15 bases not matched to a gene. The CDR3 sequence is 16 residues long. The CDR3 here is CSSQVGQGAGGTEAFF. The CDR3 region has the DNA TGCAGCAGCCAAGTAGGACAGGGGGCGGGAGGCACTGAAGCTTTCTTT.

The V call is TRBV10-3, the J call TRBJ2-5, with 10 bases that match TRBD1. CDR1 and CDR2 from the germline V gene are ENHRY and SYGVKD. The CDR3 covers 16 residues. The V gene end was trimmed by 4 bases and the J gene end by 4 bases; junction bases not matched to a gene: 9. In DNA form, the CDR3 reads TGTGCCATCAGTGGGGGCAGGACAGGGGGGTCAGAGACCCAGTACTTC. Protein: CAISGGRTGGSETQYF.

V usage is TRBV7-8 and J usage is TRBJ1-5; D might be TRBD1 (5 bases). Germline lookup yields CDR1 SGHVS and CDR2 FQNEAQ. The CDR3 is 15 residues long. Deletions cut 5 bases from V and 0 bases from J, with 11 bases between. The CDR3 loop is CASSQMQGSNQPQHF. As DNA, the CDR3 is TGTGCCAGCAGCCAGATGCAGGGTAGCAATCAGCCCCAGCATTTT.

This clonotype was counted between two and nine times. The chain combines TRBV7-9 with TRBJ1-2; D gene ambiguous. Germline CDR1 and CDR2: SEHNR and FQNEAQ (reference sequence). The CDR3 totals 15 residues. V was trimmed by 0 bases and J by 4 bases, leaving 12 bases between them. This chain's CDR3 is CASSLAHQPIYGYTF. The DNA for the CDR3 is TGTGCCAGCAGCTTAGCGCATCAGCCTATCTATGGCTACACCTTC.